These 27 T cell receptor beta chains share one sample of origin, sequenced in a study of vaccination and CD4 T cells after COVID-19. The Oncomine TCR Beta short-read assay was applied to DNA of cultured CD4+ T cells. TCRdb called the PCR reads again in MiXCR, with one record for every CDR3 protein. The sample lists 15,000 to 20,000 distinct CDR3 sequences, over 50% occurring once. Time point reported: late sampling 161 to 241 days after vaccination in three convalescent patients. Treatment indicated: approximately nine-day PBMC culture with coronavirus spike peptide pools or control peptides (ViraFEST assay). These receptors have no known antigen. This material consisted of CD4+ T cells from blood, cultured in vitro, taken about 7 months after SARS-CoV-2 vaccination. Receptors were obtained from a human donor who had recovered from COVID-19.

This clonotype was seen a handful of times. The V gene is TRBV19, the J gene TRBJ2-1; 7 bases agree with TRBD1. V gave up 4 bases and J gave up 2 bases; unmatched junction bases: 2. The CDR3 contains 14 residues. Germline assignment: CDR1 LNHDA and CDR2 SQIVND (reference sequence). CDR3 amino acids: CASSRGTAYNEQFF. The CDR3 DNA is TGTGCCAGTAGTAGAGGGACAGCCTACAATGAGCAGTTCTTC.

The gene calls are TRBV7-3 and TRBJ2-5; the match to TRBD2 covers 11 bases. The CDR3 sequence is 15 residues long. Per the germline V gene, CDR1 is SGHTA and CDR2 is FQGTGA. V trimming: 2 bases; J trimming: 4 bases; junction bases outside the gene matches: 3. The CDR3, as DNA: TGTGCCAGCAGCTTACTTGGGACTAGCGGAGAGACCCAGTACTTC. Translating it yields CASSLLGTSGETQYF.

This clonotype was counted between two and nine times. The chain has TRBV15 and TRBJ1-5, with 9 nucleotides matching TRBD1. In germline, CDR1 is LNHNV, CDR2 YYDKDF (reference sequence). With 3 bases clipped from V and 6 bases from J, the junction kept 6 bases outside the gene matches. The CDR3 length is 15 residues. The CDR3 DNA reads as TGTGCCACCAGCAGCAGACAGGGGGATGGTCAGCCCCAGCATTTT. Translating it yields CATSSRQGDGQPQHF. The full variable domain, completed using reference TRBV15 and TRBJ1-5, is DAMVIQNPRYQVTQFGKPVTLSCSQTLNHNVMYWYQQKSSQAPKLLFHYYDKDFNNEADTPDNFQSRRPNTSFCFLDIRSPGLGDTAMYLCATSSRQGDGQPQHFGDGTRLSIL.

The chain has TRBV7-2 and TRBJ1-2; TRBD1 is a possible D gene (6 bases). This CDR3 is 13 amino acids long. V was trimmed by 2 bases and J by 5 bases, leaving 9 bases between them. Germline-derived CDR1 and CDR2 are SGHTA and FQGNSA. In nucleotides, the CDR3 is TGTGCCAGCAGCTTAACAGGGCGTTATGGCTACACCTTC. It translates to CASSLTGRYGYTF.

This clonotype was seen a handful of times. The V and J genes are TRBV7-9 and TRBJ2-1; D is unclear. V lost 5 bases to trimming and J lost 6 bases, with 8 bases between them. CDR1 and CDR2 from the germline V gene are SEHNR and FQNEAQ (reference sequence). The CDR3 contains 12 residues. CDR3 loop: CASSPTANEQFF. The CDR3 nucleotides read TGTGCCAGCAGCCCCACAGCCAATGAGCAGTTCTTC.

This clonotype was recorded only once. The chain uses TRBV19 and TRBJ2-5; 7 bases are shared with TRBD1. The CDR3 loop spans 14 amino acids. Germline CDR1 and CDR2: LNHDA and SQIVND (reference sequence). The V segment lost 5 bases and the J segment 7 bases; nucleotides outside the gene matches: 10. As DNA, the CDR3 is TGTGCCAGTAGTGGGCTGGGACAGTCCAGGACCCAGTACTTC. It yields the protein CASSGLGQSRTQYF.

This sequence joins TRBV19 and TRBJ1-4; D gene uncertain. Between the trimmed V and J ends, which lost 4 bases and 6 bases, there was a span of 12 bases. CDR1 is LNHDA and CDR2 is SQIVND in the germline V gene (reference sequence). The CDR3 spans 14 residues. CDR3 protein: CASSTRHGHEKLFF. For the CDR3, the DNA is TGTGCCAGTAGTACCCGACACGGACATGAAAAACTGTTTTTT.

This CDR3 is CSAAPGLAGLERSYTQYF. The CDR3 coding sequence is TGCAGTGCTGCCCCGGGACTAGCGGGGCTAGAGAGAAGTTATACGCAGTATTTT. The chain uses TRBV20-1 and TRBJ2-3; 13 nucleotides align to TRBD2. Germline lookup yields CDR1 DFQATT and CDR2 SNEGSKA (reference sequence). The trim removed 5 bases at V and 7 bases at J, leaving 18 bases unmatched. This CDR3 is 18 amino acids long.

This rearrangement joins TRBV2 to TRBJ2-3; TRBD2 matches at 9 bases. Germline V lookup: CDR1 SNHLY, CDR2 FYNNEI. V was clipped by 2 bases and J by 3 bases; unmatched bases: 3. The CDR3 has 15 amino acids. The CDR3 spells CASSEHTSGTDTQYF. CDR3 DNA sequence: TGTGCCAGCAGTGAACATACTAGCGGGACAGATACGCAGTATTTT.

The V gene is TRBV19, the J gene TRBJ2-3; no firm D call. Trimming pared 1 base from V and 4 bases from J, leaving 6 bases between. The CDR3 runs 13 residues. Germline CDR1 reads LNHDA; CDR2 reads SQIVND (reference sequence). The CDR3 protein is CASSIGESDTQYF. CDR3 coding DNA: TGTGCCAGTAGTATAGGCGAGTCAGATACGCAGTATTTT. The whole variable domain, remainder taken from reference TRBV19 and TRBJ2-3, is DGGITQSPKYLFRKEGQNVTLSCEQNLNHDAMYWYRQDPGQGLRLIYYSQIVNDFQKGDIAEGYSVSREKKESFPLTVTSAQKNPTAFYLCASSIGESDTQYFGPGTRLTVL.

A few counts support this clonotype. The chain links TRBV20-1 to TRBJ2-3, with 7 positions matching TRBD2. Germline V lookup: CDR1 DFQATT, CDR2 SNEGSKA (reference sequence). J gave up 0 bases and V 6 bases, and 12 bases lay outside the gene matches. The CDR3 extends over 16 amino acids. The CDR3: CSAPLLGGGSTDTQYF. The CDR3 bases are TGCAGTGCCCCACTCCTTGGGGGGGGGAGCACAGATACGCAGTATTTT.

The V and J genes are TRBV7-6 and TRBJ1-3; maybe TRBD1 (6 bases). CDR3 size: 16 residues. In germline, CDR1 is SGHVS, CDR2 FNYEAQ. Trimming pared 1 base from V and 3 bases from J, leaving 13 bases between. The CDR3 region has the DNA TGTGCCAGCAGCTTAGGAACCGGGACATTTGGAAACACCATATATTTT. Its translation is CASSLGTGTFGNTIYF.

The chain couples TRBV7-3 to TRBJ2-2; 12 nucleotides agree with TRBD2. J gave up 5 bases and V 6 bases, and 16 bases lay outside the gene matches. This CDR3 has 19 amino acids. Germline V gene data show CDR1 as SGHTA and CDR2 as FQGTGA. CDR3 in amino acids: CASRKGWTSGADGTGELFF. Here the CDR3 DNA reads TGTGCCAGCAGGAAAGGGTGGACTAGCGGGGCCGATGGGACCGGGGAGCTGTTTTTT. Complete variable domain (other parts from reference TRBV7-3 and TRBJ2-2): GAGVSQTPSNKVTEKGKYVELRCDPISGHTALYWYRQSLGQGPEFLIYFQGTGAADDSGLPNDRFFAVRPEGSVSTLKIQRTERGDSAVYLCASRKGWTSGADGTGELFFGEGSRLTVL.

V usage is TRBV5-4 and J usage is TRBJ2-1, with a weak D call TRBD2 (6 bases). The length of the CDR3 is 13 residues. Per the germline V gene, CDR1 is SGHNT and CDR2 is YYREEE (reference sequence). CDR3 bases: TGTGGCCTTTTGGTGAGGGAGGTCAATGAGCAGTTCTTC. This sequence encodes CGLLVREVNEQFF. Full variable domain (rest looked up from reference TRBV5-4 and TRBJ2-1): ETGVTQSPTHLIKTRGQQVTLRCSSQSGHNTVSWYQQALGQGPQFIFQYYREEENGRGNFPPRFSGLQFPNYSSELNVNALELDDSALYLCGLLVREVNEQFFGPGTRLTVL.

This clonotype was seen once. V is TRBV6-5 and J is TRBJ2-2, with D perhaps matching TRBD2 (5 bases). CDR1 is MNHEY, CDR2 SVGAGI, per germline. Trimming took off 0 bases at V and 4 bases at J, with 9 bases between the two ends. The CDR3 totals 15 residues. CDR3 sequence reads: CASSYSEVGTGELFF. The CDR3 coding sequence is TGTGCCAGCAGTTACTCGGAGGTTGGCACCGGGGAGCTGTTTTTT.

This clonotype occurred a few times. V is TRBV6-1 and J is TRBJ1-6; 7 nucleotides agree with TRBD1. Germline V gene sequence: CDR1 MNHNS, CDR2 SASEGT. Trimming removed 4 bases from V and 7 bases from J; junction bases left unmatched: 1. The CDR3 is 13 amino acids. The CDR3 DNA reads as TGTGCCAGCAGTGTACAGGGGAATTCACCCCTCCACTTT. Translation: CASSVQGNSPLHF.

The chain couples TRBV20-1 to TRBJ2-3; D perhaps matches TRBD2 (5 bases). V dropped 3 bases and J dropped 2 bases, with 12 bases sitting between them. The CDR3 has 14 residues. Germline CDR1 reads DFQATT; CDR2 reads SNEGSKA (reference sequence). The CDR3: CSARLGSNTDTQYF. The CDR3 bases are TGCAGTGCTAGGCTGGGGAGTAACACAGATACGCAGTATTTT.

The gene calls are TRBV27 and TRBJ1-3, with 7 positions matching TRBD1. Trimming at V came to 5 bases and at J to 3 bases, leaving 7 bases not matched to a gene. CDR1 is MNHEY and CDR2 is SMNVEV in the germline V gene (reference sequence). The length of the CDR3 is 15 residues. As DNA, the CDR3 is TGTGCCAGCAGTAACACAGGGGCTGGTGGAAACACCATATATTTT. Translating it yields CASSNTGAGGNTIYF.

The gene calls are TRBV24-1 and TRBJ2-2; D is uncertain. The V gene lost 9 bases and the J gene lost 4 bases, with 11 bases spanning the gap. CDR1 and CDR2 from the germline V gene are KGHDR and SFDVKD. The CDR3 has 13 amino acids. CDR3 sequence reads: CATRSFSTGELFF. The CDR3 DNA sequence: TGTGCCACCCGTAGTTTTAGCACCGGGGAGCTGTTTTTT.

The chain uses TRBV20-1 and TRBJ2-3; D not certain. Germline values: CDR1 DFQATT, CDR2 SNEGSKA (reference sequence). Trimming took 5 bases from V and 6 from J, leaving 9 bases between them. The CDR3 sequence is 11 residues long. This chain's CDR3 is CSAYIGDTQYF. In DNA form, the CDR3 reads TGCAGTGCTTATATAGGGGATACGCAGTATTTT.

V gene TRBV6-1 combines with J gene TRBJ1-2; D gene uncertain. Looked up from germline, CDR1 is MNHNS and CDR2 is SASEGT. The V gene lost 4 bases and the J gene lost 8 bases, with 20 bases spanning the gap. The CDR3 sequence is 15 residues long. The DNA for the CDR3 is TGTGCCAGCAGTGGGATAGGGCTAAACTTGTGGGGCTACACCTTC. This encodes CASSGIGLNLWGYTF.

Turning to this clonotype: The junction differs from germline at one of its ends, possibly a read error. The chain recombines TRBV6-1 with TRBJ1-2; 8 positions agree with TRBD1. CDR1 is MNHNS and CDR2 is SASEGT in the germline V gene. The CDR3 spans 14 residues. The CDR3 bases are TGCGCCAGCAGCCGACTGACAGGGGAGGATGGCTACACCTTC. This encodes CASSRLTGEDGYTF.

The chain carries TRBV7-9 and TRBJ1-1; 7 positions match TRBD1. Losses at the gene ends were 7 bases for V and 10 bases for J; bases not matched to a gene: 6. The CDR3 is made up of 11 amino acids. Germline CDR1 is SEHNR and CDR2 is FQNEAQ (reference sequence). The CDR3 spells CASTTGQVAFF. CDR3 coding DNA: TGTGCCAGCACCACCGGACAGGTAGCTTTCTTT.

This clonotype was seen more than once but under ten times. This chain links TRBV20-1 with TRBJ1-1; D gene ambiguous. CDR3 size: 15 residues. Germline V gene sequence: CDR1 DFQATT, CDR2 SNEGSKA (reference sequence). V lost 0 bases, J lost 1 base, and 12 bases lay in between. The DNA of the CDR3 is TGCAGTGCTAGAGACTATACATCCGGGAACACTGAAGCTTTCTTT. The encoded protein is CSARDYTSGNTEAFF.

By its share, this clonotype is medium-sized. This chain connects TRBV15 to TRBJ1-5; 7 bases are shared with TRBD1. V shed 5 bases, J shed 4 bases, and the junction held 8 bases outside the gene matches. Per germline, CDR1 LNHNV and CDR2 YYDKDF (reference sequence). The CDR3 covers 15 residues. The CDR3 sequence is CATSPGRGLNQPQHF. CDR3 nucleotide sequence: TGTGCCACCAGCCCGGGAAGGGGGCTGAATCAGCCCCAGCATTTT.

The chain couples TRBV12-3 or TRBV12-4 to TRBJ1-2; D unclear. The length of the CDR3 is 11 residues. V gave up 5 bases and J gave up 4 bases, with 5 bases separating them. For the CDR3, the DNA is TGTGCCAGCAGTAATGGCTATGGCTACACCTTC. The encoded protein is CASSNGYGYTF.

The chain has TRBV6-1 and TRBJ1-2, with D tentatively TRBD1 (6 bases). The CDR3 is made up of 13 amino acids. Germline V CDR1 and CDR2: MNHNS, SASEGT. V gave up 1 base and J gave up 8 bases, with 11 bases separating them. The CDR3 DNA sequence: TGTGCCAGCAGTGAAGTTGTCAGGGGCGGCTACACCTTC. Encoded protein: CASSEVVRGGYTF.